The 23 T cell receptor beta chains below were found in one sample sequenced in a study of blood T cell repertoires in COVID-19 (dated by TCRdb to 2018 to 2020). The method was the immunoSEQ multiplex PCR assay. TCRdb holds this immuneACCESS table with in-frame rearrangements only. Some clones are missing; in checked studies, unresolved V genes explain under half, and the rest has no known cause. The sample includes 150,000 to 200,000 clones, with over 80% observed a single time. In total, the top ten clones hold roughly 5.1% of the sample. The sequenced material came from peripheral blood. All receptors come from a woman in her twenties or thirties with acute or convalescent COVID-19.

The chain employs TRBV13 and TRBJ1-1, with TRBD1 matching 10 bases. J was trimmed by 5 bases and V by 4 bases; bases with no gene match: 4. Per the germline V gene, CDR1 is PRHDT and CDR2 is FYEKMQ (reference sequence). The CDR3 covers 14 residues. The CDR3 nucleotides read TGTGCCAGCAGCTACCGACAGGGGGCAACTGAAGCTTTCTTT. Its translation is CASSYRQGATEAFF. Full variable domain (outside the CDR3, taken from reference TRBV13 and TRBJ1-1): AAGVIQSPRHLIKEKRETATLKCYPIPRHDTVYWYQQGPGQDPQFLISFYEKMQSDKGSIPDRFSAQQFSDYHSELNMSSLELGDSALYFCASSYRQGATEAFFGQGTRLTVV.

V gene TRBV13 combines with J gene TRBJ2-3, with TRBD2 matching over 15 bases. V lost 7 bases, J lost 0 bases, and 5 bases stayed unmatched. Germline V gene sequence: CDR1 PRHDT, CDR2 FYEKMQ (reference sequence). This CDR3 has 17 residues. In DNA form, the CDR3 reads TGTGCCAGCACCAGGACTAGCGGGGGGGCTAGCACAGATACGCAGTATTTT. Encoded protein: CASTRTSGGASTDTQYF.

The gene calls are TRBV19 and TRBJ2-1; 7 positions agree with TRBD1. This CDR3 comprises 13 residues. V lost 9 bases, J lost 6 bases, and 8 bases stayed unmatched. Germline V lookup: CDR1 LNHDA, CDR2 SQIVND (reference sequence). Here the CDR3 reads CASNRQGFNEQFF. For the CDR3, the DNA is TGTGCCAGCAATAGACAGGGCTTCAATGAGCAGTTCTTC.

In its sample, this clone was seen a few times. This chain's CDR3 is CASSSGTGPSYEQYF. DNA of the CDR3: TGCGCCAGCAGCTCCGGGACAGGGCCCTCCTACGAGCAGTACTTC. This chain uses TRBV5-1 with TRBJ2-7; TRBD1 matches 9 bases. The CDR3 loop spans 15 amino acids. The V gene end was trimmed by 3 bases and the J gene end by 0 bases; junction bases not matched to a gene: 4. The V gene's germline CDR1 is SGHRS and CDR2 YFSETQ. The full variable domain, its missing parts supplied by reference TRBV5-1 and TRBJ2-7, is KAGVTQTPRYLIKTRGQQVTLSCSPISGHRSVSWYQQTPGQGLQFLFEYFSETQRNKGNFPGRFSGRQFSNSRSEMNVSTLELGDSALYLCASSSGTGPSYEQYFGPGTRLTVT.

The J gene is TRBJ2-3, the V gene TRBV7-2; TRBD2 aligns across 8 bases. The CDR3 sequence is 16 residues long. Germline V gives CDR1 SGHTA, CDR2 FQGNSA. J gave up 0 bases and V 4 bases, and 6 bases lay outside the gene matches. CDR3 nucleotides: TGTGCCAGCAGCTCCCTAGCGGGCCTTAGCACAGATACGCAGTATTTT. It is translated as CASSSLAGLSTDTQYF.

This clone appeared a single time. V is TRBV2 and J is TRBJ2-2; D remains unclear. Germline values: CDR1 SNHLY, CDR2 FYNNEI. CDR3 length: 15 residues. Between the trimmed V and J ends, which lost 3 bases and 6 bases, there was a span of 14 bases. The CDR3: CASSELVASAGELFF. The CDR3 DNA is TGTGCCAGCAGTGAGCTGGTAGCCTCCGCCGGGGAGCTGTTTTTT.

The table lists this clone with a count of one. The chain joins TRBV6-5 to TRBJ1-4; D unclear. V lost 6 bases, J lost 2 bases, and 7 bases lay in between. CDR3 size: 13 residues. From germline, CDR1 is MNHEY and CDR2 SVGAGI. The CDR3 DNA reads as TGTGCCAGCAGGCGGTTGACTAATGAAAAACTGTTTTTT. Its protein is CASRRLTNEKLFF.

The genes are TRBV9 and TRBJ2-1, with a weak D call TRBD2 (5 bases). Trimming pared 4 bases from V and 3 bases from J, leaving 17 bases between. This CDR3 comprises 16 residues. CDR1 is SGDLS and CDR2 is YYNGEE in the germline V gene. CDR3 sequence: CASSPPPGRDYNEQFF. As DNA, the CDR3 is TGTGCCAGCAGCCCTCCTCCCGGACGGGACTACAATGAGCAGTTCTTC.

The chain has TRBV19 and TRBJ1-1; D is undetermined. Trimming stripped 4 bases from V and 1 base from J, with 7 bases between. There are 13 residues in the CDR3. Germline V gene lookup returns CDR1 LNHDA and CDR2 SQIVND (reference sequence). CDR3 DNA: TGTGCCAGTAGTAGAGTAAAGAACACTGAAGCTTTCTTT. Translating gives CASSRVKNTEAFF.

CDR3 loop: CASSTRQIDSPLHF. CDR3 DNA: TGTGCCAGCAGCACCCGACAGATAGATTCACCCCTCCACTTT. This chain uses TRBV7-2 with TRBJ1-6, with D possibly being TRBD1 (5 bases). The CDR3 totals 14 residues. Per germline, CDR1 SGHTA and CDR2 FQGNSA. V dropped 5 bases and J dropped 8 bases, with 13 bases sitting between them.

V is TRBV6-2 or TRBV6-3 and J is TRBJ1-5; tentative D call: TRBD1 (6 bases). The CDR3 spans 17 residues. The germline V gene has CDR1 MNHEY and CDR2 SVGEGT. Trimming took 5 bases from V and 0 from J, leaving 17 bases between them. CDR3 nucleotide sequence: TGTGCCAGCAGTAATACCGGGACACAAATTAGCAATCAGCCCCAGCATTTT. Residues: CASSNTGTQISNQPQHF.

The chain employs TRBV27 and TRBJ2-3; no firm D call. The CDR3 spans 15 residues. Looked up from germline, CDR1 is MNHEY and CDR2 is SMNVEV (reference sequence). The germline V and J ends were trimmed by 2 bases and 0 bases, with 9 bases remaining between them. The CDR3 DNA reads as TGTGCCAGCAGTTTACAGGCTCCTAGCACAGATACGCAGTATTTT. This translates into CASSLQAPSTDTQYF.

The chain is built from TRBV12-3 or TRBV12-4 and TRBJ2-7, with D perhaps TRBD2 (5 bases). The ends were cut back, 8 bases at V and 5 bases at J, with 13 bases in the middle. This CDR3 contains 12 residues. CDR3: CASGEGGDEQYF. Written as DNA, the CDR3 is TGTGCCAGCGGTGAGGGTGGGGACGAGCAGTACTTC.

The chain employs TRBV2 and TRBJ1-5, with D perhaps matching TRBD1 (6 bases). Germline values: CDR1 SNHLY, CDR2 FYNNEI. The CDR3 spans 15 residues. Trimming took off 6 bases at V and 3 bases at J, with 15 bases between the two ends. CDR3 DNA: TGTGCCAGCAGCCACAACCGGGACATCAATCAGCCCCAGCATTTT. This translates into CASSHNRDINQPQHF.

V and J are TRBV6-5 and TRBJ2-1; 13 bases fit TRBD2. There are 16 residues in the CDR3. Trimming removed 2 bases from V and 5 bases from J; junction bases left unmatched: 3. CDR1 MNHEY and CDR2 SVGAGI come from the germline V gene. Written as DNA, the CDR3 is TGTGCCAGCAGTTACGCCGGACTAGCGGGGGACAATGAGCAGTTCTTC. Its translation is CASSYAGLAGDNEQFF.

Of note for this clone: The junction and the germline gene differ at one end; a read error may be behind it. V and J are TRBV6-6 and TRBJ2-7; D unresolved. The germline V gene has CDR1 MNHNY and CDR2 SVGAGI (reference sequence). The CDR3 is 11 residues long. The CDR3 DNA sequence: TGTGCCAGCAGTTTATCAGGCCTTCGGAACTTC. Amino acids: CASSLSGLRNF.

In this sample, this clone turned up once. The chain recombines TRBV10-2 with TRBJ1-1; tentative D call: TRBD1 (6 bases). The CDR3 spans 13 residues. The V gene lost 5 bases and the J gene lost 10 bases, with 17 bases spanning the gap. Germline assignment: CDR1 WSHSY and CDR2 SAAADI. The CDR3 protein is CASSTGSLGGAFF. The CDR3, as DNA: TGCGCCAGCAGTACAGGGTCTCTTGGTGGAGCTTTCTTT.

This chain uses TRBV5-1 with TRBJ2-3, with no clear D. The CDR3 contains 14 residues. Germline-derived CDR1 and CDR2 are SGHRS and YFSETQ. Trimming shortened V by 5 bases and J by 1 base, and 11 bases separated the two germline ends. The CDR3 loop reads CASRDIRGTDTQYF. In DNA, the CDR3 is TGCGCCAGCAGAGATATTCGGGGCACAGATACGCAGTATTTT.

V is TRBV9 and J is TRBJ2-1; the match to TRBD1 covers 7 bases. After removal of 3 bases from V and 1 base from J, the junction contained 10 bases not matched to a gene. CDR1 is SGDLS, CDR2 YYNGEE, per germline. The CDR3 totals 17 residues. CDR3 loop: CASSDDTGVRSYNEQFF. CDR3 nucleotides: TGTGCCAGCAGCGATGATACAGGGGTCCGGTCCTACAATGAGCAGTTCTTC.

The CDR3 here is CSVGRKNTEAFF. The DNA of the CDR3 is TGCAGCGTTGGGAGGAAAAACACTGAAGCTTTCTTT. The rearrangement uses TRBV29-1 and TRBJ1-1; no firm D call. CDR3 length: 12 residues. CDR1 is SQVTM, CDR2 ANQGSEA, per germline. Trimming took off 4 bases at V and 2 bases at J, with 8 bases between the two ends.

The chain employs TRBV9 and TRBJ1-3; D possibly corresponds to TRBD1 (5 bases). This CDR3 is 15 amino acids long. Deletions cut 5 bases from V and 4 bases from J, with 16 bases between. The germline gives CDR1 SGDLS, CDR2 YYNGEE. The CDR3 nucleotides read TGTGCCAGCAGTTCAGGAGGGGTGGCCGGAAACACCATATATTTT. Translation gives CASSSGGVAGNTIYF.

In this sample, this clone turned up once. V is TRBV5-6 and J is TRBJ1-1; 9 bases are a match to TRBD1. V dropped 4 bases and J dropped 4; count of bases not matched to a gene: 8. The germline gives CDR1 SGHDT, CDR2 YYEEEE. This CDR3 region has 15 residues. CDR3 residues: CASSGIGTGITEAFF. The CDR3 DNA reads TGTGCCAGCAGCGGTATCGGGACAGGGATCACTGAAGCTTTCTTT.

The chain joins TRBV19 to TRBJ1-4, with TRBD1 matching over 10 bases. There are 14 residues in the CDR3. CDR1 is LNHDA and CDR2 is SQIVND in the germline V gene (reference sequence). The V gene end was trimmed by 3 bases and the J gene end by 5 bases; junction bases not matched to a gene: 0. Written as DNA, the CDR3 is TGTGCCAGTAGTATGGGACAGGGGAATGAAAAACTGTTTTTT. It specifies CASSMGQGNEKLFF.